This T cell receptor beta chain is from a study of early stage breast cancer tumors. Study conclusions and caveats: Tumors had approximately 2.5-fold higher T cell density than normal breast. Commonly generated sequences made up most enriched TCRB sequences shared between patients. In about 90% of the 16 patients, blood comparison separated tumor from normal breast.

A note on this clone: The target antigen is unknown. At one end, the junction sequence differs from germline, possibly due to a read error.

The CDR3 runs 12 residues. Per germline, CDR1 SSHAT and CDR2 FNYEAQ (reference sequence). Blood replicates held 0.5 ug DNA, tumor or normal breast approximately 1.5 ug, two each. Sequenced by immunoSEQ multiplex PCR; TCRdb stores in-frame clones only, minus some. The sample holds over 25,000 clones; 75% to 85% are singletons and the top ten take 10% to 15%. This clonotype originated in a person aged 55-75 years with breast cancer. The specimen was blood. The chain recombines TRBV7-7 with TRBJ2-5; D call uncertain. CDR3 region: CASSSPRETQYF. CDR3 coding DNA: TGTGCTAGCAGCTCCCCTCGGGAGACCCAGTACTTC.